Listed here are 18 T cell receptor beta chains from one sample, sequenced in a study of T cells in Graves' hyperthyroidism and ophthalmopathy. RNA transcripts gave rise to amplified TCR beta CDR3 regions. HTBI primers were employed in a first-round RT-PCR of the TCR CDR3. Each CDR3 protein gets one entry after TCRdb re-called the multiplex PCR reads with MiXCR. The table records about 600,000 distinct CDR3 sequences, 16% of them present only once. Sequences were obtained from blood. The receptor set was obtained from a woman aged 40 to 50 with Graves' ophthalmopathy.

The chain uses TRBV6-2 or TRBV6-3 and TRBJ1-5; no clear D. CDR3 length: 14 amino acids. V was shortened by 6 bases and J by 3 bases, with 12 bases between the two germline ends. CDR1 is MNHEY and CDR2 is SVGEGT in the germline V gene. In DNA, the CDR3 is TGTGCCAGCAGACCACAGCGATTCAATCAGCCCCAGCATTTT. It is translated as CASRPQRFNQPQHF.

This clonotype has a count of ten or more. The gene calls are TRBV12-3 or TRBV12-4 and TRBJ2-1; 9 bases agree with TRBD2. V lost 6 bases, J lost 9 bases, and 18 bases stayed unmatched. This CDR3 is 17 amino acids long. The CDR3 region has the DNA TGTGCCAGCAGCCCGCAGAGGACTAGCGCCTACCATGGTGAGCAGTTCTTC. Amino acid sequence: CASSPQRTSAYHGEQFF.

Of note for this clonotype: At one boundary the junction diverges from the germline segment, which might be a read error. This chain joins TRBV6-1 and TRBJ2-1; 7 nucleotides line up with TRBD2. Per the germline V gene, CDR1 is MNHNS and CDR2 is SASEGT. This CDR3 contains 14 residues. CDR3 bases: TGTGTCAGCAGACGACTAGCAGTCTACAATGAGCAGTTCTTC. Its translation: CVSRRLAVYNEQFF.

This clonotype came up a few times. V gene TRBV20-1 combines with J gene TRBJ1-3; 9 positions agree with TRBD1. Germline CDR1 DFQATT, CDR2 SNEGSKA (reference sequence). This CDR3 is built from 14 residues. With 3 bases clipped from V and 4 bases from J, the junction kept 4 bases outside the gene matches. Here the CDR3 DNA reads TGCAGTGCTAGCCGGGACAGGGCCGGAAACACCATATATTTT. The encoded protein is CSASRDRAGNTIYF.

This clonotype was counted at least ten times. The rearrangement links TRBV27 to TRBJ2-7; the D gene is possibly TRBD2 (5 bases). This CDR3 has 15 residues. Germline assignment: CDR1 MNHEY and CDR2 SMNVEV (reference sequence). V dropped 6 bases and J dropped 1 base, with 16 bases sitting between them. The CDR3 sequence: CASRPADWMSYEQYF. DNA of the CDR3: TGTGCCAGCAGGCCTGCGGACTGGATGTCCTACGAGCAGTACTTC.

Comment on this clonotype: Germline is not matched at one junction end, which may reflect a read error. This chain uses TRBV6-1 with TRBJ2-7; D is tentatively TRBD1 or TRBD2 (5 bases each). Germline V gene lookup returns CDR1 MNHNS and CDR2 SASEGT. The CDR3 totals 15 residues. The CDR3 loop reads CANSGTAGARSEQYF. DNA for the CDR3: TGTGCCAACAGTGGGACCGCCGGGGCCAGGTCCGAGCAGTACTTC.

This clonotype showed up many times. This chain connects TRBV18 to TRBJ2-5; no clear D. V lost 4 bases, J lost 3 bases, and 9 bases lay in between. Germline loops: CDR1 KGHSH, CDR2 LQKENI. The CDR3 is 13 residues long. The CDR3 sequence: CASSLSVEETQYF. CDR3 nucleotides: TGTGCCAGCTCACTCAGCGTCGAAGAGACCCAGTACTTC.

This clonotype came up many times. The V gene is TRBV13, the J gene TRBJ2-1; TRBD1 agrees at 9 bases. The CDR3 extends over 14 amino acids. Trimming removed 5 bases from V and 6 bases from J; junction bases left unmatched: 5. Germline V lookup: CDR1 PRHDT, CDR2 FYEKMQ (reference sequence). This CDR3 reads CASSPKTGGNEQFF. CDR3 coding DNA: TGTGCCAGCAGCCCAAAGACAGGGGGCAATGAGCAGTTCTTC.

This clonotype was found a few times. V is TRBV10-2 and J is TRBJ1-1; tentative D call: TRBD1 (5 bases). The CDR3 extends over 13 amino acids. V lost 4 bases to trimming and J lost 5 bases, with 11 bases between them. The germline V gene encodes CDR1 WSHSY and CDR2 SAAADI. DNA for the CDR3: TGCGCCAGCAGTGTTGCAGGGAGAACTGAAGCTTTCTTT. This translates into CASSVAGRTEAFF.

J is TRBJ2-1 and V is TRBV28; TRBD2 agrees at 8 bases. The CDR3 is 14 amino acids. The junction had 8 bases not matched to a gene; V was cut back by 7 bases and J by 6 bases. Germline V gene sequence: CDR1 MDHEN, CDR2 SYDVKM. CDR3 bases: TGTGCCAGCAAGCCTAGCGGGCAAGTCAATGAGCAGTTCTTC. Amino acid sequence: CASKPSGQVNEQFF. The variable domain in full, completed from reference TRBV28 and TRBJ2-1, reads DVKVTQSSRYLVKRTGEKVFLECVQDMDHENMFWYRQDPGLGLRLIYFSYDVKMKEKGDIPEGYSVSREKKERFSLILESASTNQTSMYLCASKPSGQVNEQFFGPGTRLTVL.

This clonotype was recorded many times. CDR3: CASSQQGAFTDTQYF. The DNA of the CDR3 is TGTGCCAGCAGTCAACAGGGGGCCTTCACAGATACGCAGTATTTT. The chain employs TRBV3-1 and TRBJ2-3; 9 bases are shared with TRBD1. J gave up 2 bases and V 6 bases, and 6 bases lay outside the gene matches. The V gene's germline CDR1 is LGHDT and CDR2 YNNKEL (reference sequence). CDR3 length equals 15 residues.

CDR3 DNA sequence: TGTGCCAGCTCACCCGGACAGGGTACGGGCCCTGAGGGCTACACCTTC. Its translation is CASSPGQGTGPEGYTF. The chain couples TRBV18 to TRBJ1-2; 8 nucleotides align to TRBD1. The germline gives CDR1 KGHSH, CDR2 LQKENI. J gave up 8 bases and V 3 bases, and 14 bases lay outside the gene matches. The length of the CDR3 is 16 residues. Full variable domain (rest looked up from reference TRBV18 and TRBJ1-2): NAGVMQNPRHLVRRRGQEARLRCSPMKGHSHVYWYRQLPEEGLKFMVYLQKENIIDESGMPKERFSAEFPKEGPSILRIQQVVRGDSAAYFCASSPGQGTGPEGYTFGSGTRLTVV.

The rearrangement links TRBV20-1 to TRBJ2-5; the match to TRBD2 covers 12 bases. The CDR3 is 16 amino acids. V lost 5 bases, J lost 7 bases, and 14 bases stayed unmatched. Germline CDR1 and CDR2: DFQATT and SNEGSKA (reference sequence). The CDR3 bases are TGCAGTGCTTGGGAGACTAGCGGGGGCCGGGGGGGGACCCAGTACTTC. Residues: CSAWETSGGRGGTQYF.

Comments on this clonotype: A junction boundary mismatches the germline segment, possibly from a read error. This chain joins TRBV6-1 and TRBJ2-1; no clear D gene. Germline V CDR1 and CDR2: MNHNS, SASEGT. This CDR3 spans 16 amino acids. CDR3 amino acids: CASSQIRVSSDNEQFF. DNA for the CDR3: TGCGCCAGCAGCCAAATAAGGGTATCGTCGGACAATGAGCAGTTCTTC.

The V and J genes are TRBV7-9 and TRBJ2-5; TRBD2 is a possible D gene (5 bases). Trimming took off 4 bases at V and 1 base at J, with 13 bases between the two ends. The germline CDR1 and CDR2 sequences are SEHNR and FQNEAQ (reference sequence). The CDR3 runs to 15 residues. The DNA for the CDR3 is TGTGCCAGCAGCTCCTCGGACTCCTTCCAAGAGACCCAGTACTTC. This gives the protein CASSSSDSFQETQYF.

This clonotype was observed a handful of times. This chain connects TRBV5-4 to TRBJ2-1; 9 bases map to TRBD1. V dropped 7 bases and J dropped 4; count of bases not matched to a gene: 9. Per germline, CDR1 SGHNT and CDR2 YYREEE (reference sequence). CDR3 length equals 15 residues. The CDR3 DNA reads TGTGCCAGCTCTGAGGGGGGACAGGGATACAATGAGCAGTTCTTC. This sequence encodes CASSEGGQGYNEQFF.

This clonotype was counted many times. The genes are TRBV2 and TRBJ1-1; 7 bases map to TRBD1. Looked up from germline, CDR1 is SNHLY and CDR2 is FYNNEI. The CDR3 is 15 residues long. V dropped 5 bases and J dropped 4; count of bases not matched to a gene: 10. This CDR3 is CASSRPTGVLTEAFF. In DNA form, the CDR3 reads TGTGCCAGCAGTCGGCCTACAGGGGTACTCACTGAAGCTTTCTTT.

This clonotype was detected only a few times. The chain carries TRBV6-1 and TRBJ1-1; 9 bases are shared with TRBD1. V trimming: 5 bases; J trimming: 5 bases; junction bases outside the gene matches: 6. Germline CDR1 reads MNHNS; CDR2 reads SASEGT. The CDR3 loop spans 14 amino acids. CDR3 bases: TGTGCCAGCAGTACCGTGACAGGGGGAACTGAAGCTTTCTTT. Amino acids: CASSTVTGGTEAFF.